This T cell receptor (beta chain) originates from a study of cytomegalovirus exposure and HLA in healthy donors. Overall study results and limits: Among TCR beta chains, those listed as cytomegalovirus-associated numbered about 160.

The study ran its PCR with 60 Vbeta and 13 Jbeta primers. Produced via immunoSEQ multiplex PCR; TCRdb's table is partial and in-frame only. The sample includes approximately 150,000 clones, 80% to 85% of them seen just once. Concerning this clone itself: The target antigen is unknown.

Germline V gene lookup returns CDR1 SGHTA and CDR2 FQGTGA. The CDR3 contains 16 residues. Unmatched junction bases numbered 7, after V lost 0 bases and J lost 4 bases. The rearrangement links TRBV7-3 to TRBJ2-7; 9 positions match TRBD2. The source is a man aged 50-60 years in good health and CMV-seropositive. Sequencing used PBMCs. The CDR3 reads CASSLTVAGVGYEQYF. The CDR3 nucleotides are TGTGCCAGCAGCTTAACGGTAGCGGGAGTTGGTTACGAGCAGTACTTC. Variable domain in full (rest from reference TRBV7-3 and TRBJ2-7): GAGVSQTPSNKVTEKGKYVELRCDPISGHTALYWYRQSLGQGPEFLIYFQGTGAADDSGLPNDRFFAVRPEGSVSTLKIQRTERGDSAVYLCASSLTVAGVGYEQYFGPGTRLTVT.